Ten or more counts support the clone carrying this T cell receptor (beta chain). The germline CDR1 and CDR2 sequences are SQVTM and ANQGSEA. The V end lost 4 bases, the J end lost 2 bases, and 15 bases lay between the germline ends. The CDR3 extends over 15 amino acids. The sample originates from a study of T-cell memory formation after mild COVID-19. TCRdb redid the calling of the 5' RACE reads with MiXCR, one entry per CDR3 protein. This sample has some 320,000 distinct CDR3 sequences, with roughly 15% found just once. This TCR was recovered from a man aged 18 to 29 who had mild COVID-19 (a few samples of this study predate the infection). Cell type and time point are not known. V and J are TRBV29-1 and TRBJ1-5; D gene uncertain. Sequencing was performed on PBMCs or a T cell subset sorted from them (not recorded which). CDR3 region: CSVADGLIGNQPQHF. CDR3 DNA sequence: TGCAGCGTTGCGGACGGTCTAATTGGCAATCAGCCCCAGCATTTT.